The 10 T cell receptor beta chains below were found in one sample sequenced in a study of post-analysis software for immune sequencing data. Study conclusions and caveats: The study found TRBV5-6, TRBV5-1 and TRBV20-1 among a handful of TRBV segments more frequent in patients than controls.

Which antigens these TCRs recognize remains unknown. Libraries were made from TCR beta cDNA, and they carried unique molecular identifiers. A single record per CDR3 protein comes from TCRdb applying MiXCR to the PCR reads. Here the sample spans over 700,000 distinct CDR3 sequences, roughly 29% being singletons. Sequencing was performed on blood. Source of these receptors: a girl aged 10-17 years with multiple sclerosis.

This chain joins TRBV5-1 and TRBJ2-1; D ambiguous. The germline gives CDR1 SGHRS, CDR2 YFSETQ. The CDR3 spans 15 residues. Trimming removed 0 bases from V and 5 bases from J, with 12 bases in between. The CDR3 bases are TGCGCCAGCAGCTTGGAGTGGGGAACAAACAATGAGCAGTTCTTC. It codes for CASSLEWGTNNEQFF. The variable domain in full, with the rest retrieved from reference TRBV5-1 and TRBJ2-1, is KAGVTQTPRYLIKTRGQQVTLSCSPISGHRSVSWYQQTPGQGLQFLFEYFSETQRNKGNFPGRFSGRQFSNSRSEMNVSTLELGDSALYLCASSLEWGTNNEQFFGPGTRLTVL.

In its sample, this clonotype was seen a few times. The V call is TRBV7-2, the J call TRBJ2-1, with 7 bases lining up with TRBD2. This CDR3 region has 15 residues. Per the germline V gene, CDR1 is SGHTA and CDR2 is FQGNSA. Losses at the gene ends were 5 bases for V and 6 bases for J; bases not matched to a gene: 10. The CDR3 DNA follows: TGTGCCAGCAGCCCGACTAGCACGCCGTTCAATGAGCAGTTCTTC. This sequence encodes CASSPTSTPFNEQFF.

The table lists this clonotype with a count of one. The gene calls are TRBV28 and TRBJ2-7, with D possibly being TRBD1 (5 bases). Trimming took 5 bases from V and 6 from J, leaving 17 bases between them. The CDR3 covers 14 residues. The V gene's germline CDR1 is MDHEN and CDR2 SYDVKM. CDR3 sequence (DNA): TGTGCCAGCAGTCGTGGGGCCTACTCTACCGAGCAGTACTTC. Protein: CASSRGAYSTEQYF. Full variable domain (remainder filled in from reference TRBV28 and TRBJ2-7): DVKVTQSSRYLVKRTGEKVFLECVQDMDHENMFWYRQDPGLGLRLIYFSYDVKMKEKGDIPEGYSVSREKKERFSLILESASTNQTSMYLCASSRGAYSTEQYFGPGTRLTVT.

The sample holds a few counts of this clonotype. This chain connects TRBV7-9 to TRBJ2-5, with D possibly called TRBD1 or TRBD2 (5 bases each). Germline V gene sequence: CDR1 SEHNR, CDR2 FQNEAQ (reference sequence). V lost 5 bases to trimming and J lost 0 bases, with 13 bases between them. The CDR3 totals 15 residues. The CDR3 loop is CASSQTGGDQETQYF. DNA of the CDR3: TGTGCCAGCAGCCAAACTGGGGGAGACCAAGAGACCCAGTACTTC.

The chain has TRBV29-1 and TRBJ2-5; D perhaps matches TRBD1 (5 bases). The CDR3 is made up of 13 amino acids. The V gene's germline CDR1 is SQVTM and CDR2 ANQGSEA. Trimming took 4 bases from V and 11 from J, leaving 20 bases between them. The CDR3 loop is CSVGQYPNNEQYF. CDR3 DNA sequence: TGCAGCGTTGGACAGTATCCAAACAATGAGCAGTACTTC.

In its sample, this clonotype was seen a few times. The chain recombines TRBV29-1 with TRBJ1-6, with 8 bases identical to TRBD1. V trimming: 7 bases; J trimming: 8 bases; junction bases outside the gene matches: 7. The CDR3 loop spans 13 amino acids. Germline CDR1 is SQVTM and CDR2 is ANQGSEA. CDR3 residues: CSASKTGDSPLHF. The CDR3 coding sequence is TGCAGCGCCTCTAAGACAGGGGATTCACCCCTCCACTTT.

The V gene is TRBV9, the J gene TRBJ2-7; no reliable D call. CDR3 length: 13 amino acids. CDR1 and CDR2 (germline): SGDLS, YYNGEE. Between the trimmed V and J ends, which lost 0 bases and 9 bases, there was a span of 13 bases. The CDR3 is CASSVGPDQVQYF. The CDR3 DNA is TGTGCCAGCAGCGTAGGGCCGGACCAGGTGCAGTACTTC. Based on the CDR3 plus reference TRBV9 and TRBJ2-7, the full variable domain is DSGVTQTPKHLITATGQRVTLRCSPRSGDLSVYWYQQSLDQGLQFLIQYYNGEERAKGNILERFSAQQFPDLHSELNLSSLELGDSALYFCASSVGPDQVQYFGPGTRLTVT.

This clonotype turned up a few times. J is TRBJ1-5 and V is TRBV24-1; the match to TRBD1 covers 9 bases. V lost 4 bases, J lost 3 bases, and 9 bases stayed unmatched. Germline assignment: CDR1 KGHDR and CDR2 SFDVKD. This CDR3 is built from 17 residues. CDR3 nucleotides: TGTGCCACCAGTGACTCCGGGACAGGGCATATCAATCAGCCCCAGCATTTT. It specifies CATSDSGTGHINQPQHF.

This sequence joins TRBV29-1 and TRBJ2-4; 7 bases line up with TRBD2. The J segment lost 6 bases and the V segment lost 4 bases, leaving 3 bases of the junction unmatched. The germline V gene has CDR1 SQVTM and CDR2 ANQGSEA. The length of the CDR3 is 12 residues. The CDR3 DNA reads as TGCAGCGTTGGCAGGGAGGGAAACATTCAGTACTTC. Residues: CSVGREGNIQYF.

This chain connects TRBV11-2 to TRBJ1-1; D might be TRBD1 (5 bases). V lost 5 bases to trimming and J lost 12 bases, with 16 bases between them. The CDR3 is 12 amino acids. Germline values: CDR1 SGHAT, CDR2 FQNNGV. CDR3 nucleotides: TGTGCCAGCAGCCCAGGACAAACTGGGACTTTCTTT. Translating it yields CASSPGQTGTFF.